This T cell receptor beta chain was recorded in a study of a mutant IDH1 vaccine in newly diagnosed glioma. Study overall: The vaccination schedule gave patients eight doses in weeks 1, 3, 5, 7, 11, 15, 19 and 23. Earlier care involved radiotherapy, temozolomide, or both, and the majority received both. Study results and caveats: Pseudoprogression appears to have had no connection to changes in top peripheral T cell clonotypes.

As for this clone: Its antigen remains unknown.

The CDR3 runs to 14 residues. Germline-derived CDR1 and CDR2 are SGHVS and FQNEAQ. With 6 bases clipped from V and 6 bases from J, the junction kept 7 bases outside the gene matches. Time point indicated: week 11, during vaccination. With topical imiquimod, each dose of the vaccine consisted of 300 ug of mutant IDH1 20-mer peptide. Profiling relied on immunoSEQ multiplex PCR, and the TCRdb table lists in-frame clones only, not all of them. This table has about 40,000 clones, over 80% appearing once. The chain is built from TRBV7-8 and TRBJ2-7; 11 nucleotides match TRBD2. The sequenced sample was PBMCs, obtained from a glioma patient whose treatment included an IDH1 peptide vaccine. The clonotype comes from a man between 35 and 55 years old with glioma. The CDR3 protein is CASSQTSGTREQYF. As DNA, the CDR3 is TGTGCCAGCAGTCAGACTAGCGGGACCCGCGAGCAGTACTTC. Full variable domain (remainder filled in from reference TRBV7-8 and TRBJ2-7): GAGVSQSPRYKVAKRGQDVALRCDPISGHVSLFWYQQALGQGPEFLTYFQNEAQLDKSGLPSDRFFAERPEGSVSTLKIQRTQQEDSAVYLCASSQTSGTREQYFGPGTRLTVT.